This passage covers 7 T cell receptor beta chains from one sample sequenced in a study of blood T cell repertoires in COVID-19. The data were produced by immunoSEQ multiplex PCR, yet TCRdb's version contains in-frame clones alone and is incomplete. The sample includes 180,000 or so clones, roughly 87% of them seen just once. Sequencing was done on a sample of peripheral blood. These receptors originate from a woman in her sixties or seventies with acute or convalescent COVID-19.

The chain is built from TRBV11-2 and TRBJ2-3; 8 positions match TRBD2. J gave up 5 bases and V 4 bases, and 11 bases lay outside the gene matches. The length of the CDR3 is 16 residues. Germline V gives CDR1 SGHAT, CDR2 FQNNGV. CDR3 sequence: CASSSPPSGRRDTQYF. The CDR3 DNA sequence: TGTGCCAGCAGCTCCCCTCCTAGCGGGCGGAGAGATACGCAGTATTTT.

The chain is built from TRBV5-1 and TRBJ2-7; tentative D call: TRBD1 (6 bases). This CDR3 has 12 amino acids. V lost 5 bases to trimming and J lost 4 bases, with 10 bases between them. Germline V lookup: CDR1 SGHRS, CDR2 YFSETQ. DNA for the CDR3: TGCGCCAGCAGGGCGGACAGTTACGAGCAGTACTTC. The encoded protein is CASRADSYEQYF.

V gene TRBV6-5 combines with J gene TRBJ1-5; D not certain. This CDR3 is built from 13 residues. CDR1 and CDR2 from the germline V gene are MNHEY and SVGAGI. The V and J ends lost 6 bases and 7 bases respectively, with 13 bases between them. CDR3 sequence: CASSPGSRQPQHF. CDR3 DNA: TGTGCCAGCAGCCCGGGATCACGCCAGCCCCAGCATTTT.

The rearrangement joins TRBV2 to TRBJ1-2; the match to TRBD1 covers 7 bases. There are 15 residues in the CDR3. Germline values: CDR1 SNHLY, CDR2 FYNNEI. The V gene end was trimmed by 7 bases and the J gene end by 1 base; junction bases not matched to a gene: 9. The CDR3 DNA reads TGTGCCAGCATTAAGGGACAGCAGCTTAACTATGGCTACACCTTC. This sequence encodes CASIKGQQLNYGYTF.

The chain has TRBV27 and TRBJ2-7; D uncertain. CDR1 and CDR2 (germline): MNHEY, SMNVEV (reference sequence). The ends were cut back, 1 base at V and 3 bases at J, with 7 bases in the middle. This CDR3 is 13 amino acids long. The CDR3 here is CASSLWADYEQYF. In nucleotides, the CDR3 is TGTGCCAGCAGTTTATGGGCAGACTACGAGCAGTACTTC.

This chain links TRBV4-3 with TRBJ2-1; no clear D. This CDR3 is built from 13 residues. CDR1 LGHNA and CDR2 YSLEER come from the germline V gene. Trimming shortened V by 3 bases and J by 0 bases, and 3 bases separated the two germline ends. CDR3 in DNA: TGCGCCAGCAGCCATAGCTCCTACAATGAGCAGTTCTTC. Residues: CASSHSSYNEQFF.

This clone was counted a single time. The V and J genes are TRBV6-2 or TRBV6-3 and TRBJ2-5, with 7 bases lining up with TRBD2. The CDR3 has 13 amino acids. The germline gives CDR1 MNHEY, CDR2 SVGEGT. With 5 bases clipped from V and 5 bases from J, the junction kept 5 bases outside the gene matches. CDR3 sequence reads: CASSIPGGETQYF. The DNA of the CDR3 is TGTGCCAGCAGTATCCCGGGAGGTGAGACCCAGTACTTC.